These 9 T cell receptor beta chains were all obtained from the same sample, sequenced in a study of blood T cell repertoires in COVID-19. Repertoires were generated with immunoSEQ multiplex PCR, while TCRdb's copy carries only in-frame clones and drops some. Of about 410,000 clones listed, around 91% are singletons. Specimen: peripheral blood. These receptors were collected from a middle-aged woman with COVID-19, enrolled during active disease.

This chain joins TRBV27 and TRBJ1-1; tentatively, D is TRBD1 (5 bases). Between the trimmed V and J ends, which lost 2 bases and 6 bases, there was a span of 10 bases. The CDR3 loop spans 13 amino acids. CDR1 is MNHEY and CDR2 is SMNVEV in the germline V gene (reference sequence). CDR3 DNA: TGTGCCAGCAGTTTAAACGGGGGTGCTGAAGCTTTCTTT. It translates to CASSLNGGAEAFF.

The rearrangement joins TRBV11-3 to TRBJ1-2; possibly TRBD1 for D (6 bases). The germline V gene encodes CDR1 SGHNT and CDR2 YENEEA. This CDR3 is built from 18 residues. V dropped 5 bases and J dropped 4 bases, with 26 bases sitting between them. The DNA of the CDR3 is TGTGCCAGCAGCCCCGACCCCTATCCTACGGGGGGCGGCTATGGCTACACCTTC. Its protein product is CASSPDPYPTGGGYGYTF.

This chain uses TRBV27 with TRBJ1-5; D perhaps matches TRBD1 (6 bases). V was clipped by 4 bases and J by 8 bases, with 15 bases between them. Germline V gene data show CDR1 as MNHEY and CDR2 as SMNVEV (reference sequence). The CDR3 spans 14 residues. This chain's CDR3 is CASSSLGAIEPQHF. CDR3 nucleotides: TGTGCCAGCAGTTCCTTGGGGGCCATCGAGCCCCAGCATTTT.

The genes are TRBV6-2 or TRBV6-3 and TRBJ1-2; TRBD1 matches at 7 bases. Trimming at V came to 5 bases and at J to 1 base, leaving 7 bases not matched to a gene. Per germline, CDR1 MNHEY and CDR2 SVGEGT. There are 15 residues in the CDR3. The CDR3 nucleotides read TGTGCCAGCAGTACCGGACAGGCGGTTAACTATGGCTACACCTTC. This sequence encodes CASSTGQAVNYGYTF.

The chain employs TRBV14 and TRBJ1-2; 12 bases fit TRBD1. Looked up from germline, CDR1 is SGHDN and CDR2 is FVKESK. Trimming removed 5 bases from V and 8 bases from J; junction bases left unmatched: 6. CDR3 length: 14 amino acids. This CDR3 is CASSSGQGAQGYTF. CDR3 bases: TGTGCCAGCAGCTCGGGACAGGGGGCGCAAGGCTACACCTTC. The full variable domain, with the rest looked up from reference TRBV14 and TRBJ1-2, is EAGVTQFPSHSVIEKGQTVTLRCDPISGHDNLYWYRRVMGKEIKFLLHFVKESKQDESGMPNNRFLAERTGGTYSTLKVQPAELEDSGVYFCASSSGQGAQGYTFGSGTRLTVV.

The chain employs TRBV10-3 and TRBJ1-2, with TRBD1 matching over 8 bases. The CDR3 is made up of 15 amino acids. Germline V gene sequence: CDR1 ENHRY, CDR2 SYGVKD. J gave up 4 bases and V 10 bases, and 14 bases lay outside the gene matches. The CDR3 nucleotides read TGTGCCACCGCCCCGGGACAGGACCCCTCCTATGGCTACACCTTC. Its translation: CATAPGQDPSYGYTF.

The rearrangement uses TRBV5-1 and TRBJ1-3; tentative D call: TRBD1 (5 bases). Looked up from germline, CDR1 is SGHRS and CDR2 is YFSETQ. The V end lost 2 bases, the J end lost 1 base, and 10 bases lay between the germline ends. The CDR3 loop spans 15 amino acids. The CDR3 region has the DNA TGCGCCAGCAGCTTTGCCAGGGCGTCTGGAAACACCATATATTTT. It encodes CASSFARASGNTIYF.

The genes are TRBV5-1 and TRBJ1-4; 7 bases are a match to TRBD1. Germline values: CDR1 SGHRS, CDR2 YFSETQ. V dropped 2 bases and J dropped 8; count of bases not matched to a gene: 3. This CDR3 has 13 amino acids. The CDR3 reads CASSLGGREKLFF. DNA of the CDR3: TGCGCCAGCAGCTTAGGGGGCAGGGAAAAACTGTTTTTT.

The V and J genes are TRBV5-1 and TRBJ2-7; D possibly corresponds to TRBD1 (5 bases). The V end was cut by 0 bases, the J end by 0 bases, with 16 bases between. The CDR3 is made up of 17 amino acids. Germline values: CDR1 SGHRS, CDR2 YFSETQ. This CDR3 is CASSLVPQARGSYEQYF. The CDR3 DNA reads TGCGCCAGCAGCTTGGTCCCGCAGGCAAGGGGCTCCTACGAGCAGTACTTC.